These 16 T cell receptor beta chains share one sample of origin, sequenced in a study of human T cells and chemical hapten exposure. In TCRdb, the RACE reads were re-called with MiXCR into one record per CDR3 protein. The sample yields tens of thousands of distinct CDR3 sequences, around 10% seen once. The time point is: patch test 1, 2 weeks after DPC sensitization. Noted treatment: therapeutic diphenylcyclopropenone sensitization with weekly scalp DPC. The sample consisted of whole blood, taken in connection with sensitization to the hapten diphenylcyclopropenone (DPC). All receptors derive from a woman between 50 and 59 years old with alopecia areata. Some clones in this sample may be carry-over from other donors' samples.

This rearrangement joins TRBV12-5 to TRBJ1-1; possibly TRBD1 for D (6 bases). Germline V gene lookup returns CDR1 LGHNT and CDR2 FRNRAP. The V end was cut by 1 base, the J end by 1 base, with 13 bases between. The CDR3 is 16 amino acids. The CDR3 is CASGLAQQGWNTEAFF. Written as DNA, the CDR3 is TGTGCTAGTGGTTTGGCCCAACAGGGTTGGAACACTGAAGCTTTCTTT.

The table lists this clonotype with many counts. This chain connects TRBV29-1 to TRBJ2-1, with TRBD2 identical over 7 bases. Germline V gene data show CDR1 as SQVTM and CDR2 as ANQGSEA. The CDR3 extends over 12 amino acids. J gave up 7 bases and V 4 bases, and 4 bases lay outside the gene matches. This CDR3 is CSVGEGRNEQFF. Here the CDR3 DNA reads TGCAGCGTTGGGGAGGGCCGGAATGAGCAGTTCTTC.

Many counts were recorded for this clonotype. The chain carries TRBV20-1 and TRBJ2-2, with 8 bases that match TRBD2. Trimming removed 3 bases from V and 4 bases from J; junction bases left unmatched: 16. This CDR3 contains 18 residues. Germline CDR1 is DFQATT and CDR2 is SNEGSKA (reference sequence). CDR3 DNA: TGCAGTGCTAGGTGGGCGTTAGCGGGGACTTCCGGCACCGGGGAGCTGTTTTTT. Encoded protein: CSARWALAGTSGTGELFF.

The J gene is TRBJ2-7, the V gene TRBV13; 10 bases map to TRBD1. Germline V lookup: CDR1 PRHDT, CDR2 FYEKMQ (reference sequence). The CDR3 is made up of 15 amino acids. Trimming at V came to 2 bases and at J to 5 bases, leaving 6 bases not matched to a gene. The CDR3 here is CASSLHRTGGDEQYF. In DNA, the CDR3 is TGTGCCAGCAGCTTACATAGGACAGGGGGAGACGAGCAGTACTTC.

This clonotype was observed a handful of times. This sequence joins TRBV7-2 and TRBJ2-3, with 7 bases fitting TRBD1. Losses at the gene ends were 5 bases for V and 3 bases for J; bases not matched to a gene: 5. Germline assignment: CDR1 SGHTA and CDR2 FQGNSA. The CDR3 extends over 14 amino acids. For the CDR3, the DNA is TGTGCCAGCAGCCGACAGGGATTAACAGATACGCAGTATTTT. Residues: CASSRQGLTDTQYF.

In its sample, this clonotype was seen a few times. This chain uses TRBV5-4 with TRBJ2-5; 8 bases are a match to TRBD2. This CDR3 region has 14 residues. The V gene's germline CDR1 is SGHNT and CDR2 YYREEE (reference sequence). V gave up 3 bases and J gave up 4 bases; unmatched junction bases: 5. The CDR3 here is CASSSSGGRETQYF. Here the CDR3 DNA reads TGTGCCAGCAGCTCCTCGGGGGGGAGAGAGACCCAGTACTTC. Full variable domain (outside the CDR3, taken from reference TRBV5-4 and TRBJ2-5): ETGVTQSPTHLIKTRGQQVTLRCSSQSGHNTVSWYQQALGQGPQFIFQYYREEENGRGNFPPRFSGLQFPNYSSELNVNALELDDSALYLCASSSSGGRETQYFGPGTRLLVL.

This clonotype was recorded a few times. The chain joins TRBV5-5 to TRBJ1-4; D unresolved. The V end lost 1 base, the J end lost 2 bases, and 6 bases lay between the germline ends. CDR1 and CDR2 (germline): SGHKS, YYEKEE (reference sequence). CDR3 length equals 14 residues. The CDR3 reads CASSLLSTNEKLFF. The CDR3 DNA reads as TGTGCCAGCAGCTTGCTATCTACTAATGAAAAACTGTTTTTT.

In its sample, this clonotype was seen many times. The J gene is TRBJ2-1, the V gene TRBV6-2 or TRBV6-3; D is ambiguous. Germline lookup yields CDR1 MNHEY and CDR2 SVGEGT. CDR3 length: 18 residues. V was cut by 0 bases and J by 4 bases, with 19 bases left in between. In DNA form, the CDR3 reads TGTGCCAGCAGTTACTCCACTCGGCTACCACCTGATTACAATGAGCAGTTCTTC. Translating it yields CASSYSTRLPPDYNEQFF.

The rearrangement uses TRBV19 and TRBJ2-2; D unresolved. This CDR3 spans 11 amino acids. With 2 bases removed from V and 6 bases from J, the gap between germline ends came to 1 base. Germline-derived CDR1 and CDR2 are LNHDA and SQIVND (reference sequence). DNA of the CDR3: TGTGCCAGTAGTATATCCGGGGAGCTGTTTTTT. Its protein product is CASSISGELFF. Full variable domain (remainder filled in from reference TRBV19 and TRBJ2-2): DGGITQSPKYLFRKEGQNVTLSCEQNLNHDAMYWYRQDPGQGLRLIYYSQIVNDFQKGDIAEGYSVSREKKESFPLTVTSAQKNPTAFYLCASSISGELFFGEGSRLTVL.

The rearrangement joins TRBV5-6 to TRBJ2-6, with D tentatively TRBD1 (5 bases). V was shortened by 3 bases and J by 1 base, with 14 bases between the two germline ends. CDR1 and CDR2 (germline): SGHDT, YYEEEE. This CDR3 is built from 17 residues. DNA of the CDR3: TGTGCCAGCAGCTGGGTGCAGGGTTCGTCTGGGGCCAACGTCCTGACTTTC. This encodes CASSWVQGSSGANVLTF.

The J gene is TRBJ2-7, the V gene TRBV28; 7 bases align to TRBD2. Losses at the gene ends were 1 base for V and 2 bases for J; bases not matched to a gene: 8. The CDR3 has 16 amino acids. CDR1 and CDR2 from the germline V gene are MDHEN and SYDVKM. CDR3 sequence: CASSLLGSSGPYEQYF. CDR3 coding DNA: TGTGCCAGCAGTTTATTGGGGAGTAGCGGGCCCTACGAGCAGTACTTC.

This clonotype was observed a few times. This chain connects TRBV6-6 to TRBJ1-4; TRBD1 matches at 8 bases. The CDR3 is made up of 12 amino acids. Looked up from germline, CDR1 is MNHNY and CDR2 is SVGAGI (reference sequence). Trimming removed 4 bases from V and 8 bases from J; junction bases left unmatched: 0. The DNA for the CDR3 is TGTGCCAGCAGTTGGGACAGGGAAAAACTGTTTTTT. Translating it yields CASSWDREKLFF.

This clonotype was seen many times. V gene TRBV7-3 combines with J gene TRBJ2-4; D uncertain. This CDR3 spans 14 amino acids. Per the germline V gene, CDR1 is SGHTA and CDR2 is FQGTGA. The V and J ends lost 2 bases and 7 bases respectively, with 12 bases between them. The CDR3 DNA is TGTGCCAGCAGCTTATCAGCGCATGAGAACATTCAGTACTTC. Amino acids: CASSLSAHENIQYF.

This clonotype was found a few times. V usage is TRBV7-9 and J usage is TRBJ2-1; TRBD2 matches at 14 bases. Germline CDR1 SEHNR, CDR2 FQNEAQ (reference sequence). V lost 5 bases to trimming and J lost 12 bases; unmatched junction nucleotides: 6. This CDR3 spans 14 amino acids. The CDR3 DNA reads TGTGCCAGCAGCCTGGGACTAGCGGGAGACCGGCAGTTCTTC. It translates to CASSLGLAGDRQFF. The whole variable domain, remainder taken from reference TRBV7-9 and TRBJ2-1, is DTGVSQNPRHKITKRGQNVTFRCDPISEHNRLYWYRQTLGQGPEFLTYFQNEAQLEKSRLLSDRFSAERPKGSFSTLEIQRTEQGDSAMYLCASSLGLAGDRQFFGPGTRLTVL.

The table lists this clonotype with a few counts. The V and J genes are TRBV27 and TRBJ2-7, with 7 bases aligning to TRBD2. The CDR3 extends over 15 amino acids. The germline CDR1 and CDR2 sequences are MNHEY and SMNVEV (reference sequence). J was trimmed by 3 bases and V by 0 bases; bases with no gene match: 5. CDR3: CASSLSWSGDYEQYF. CDR3 DNA sequence: TGTGCCAGCAGTTTATCGTGGAGCGGGGACTACGAGCAGTACTTC.

This clonotype showed up many times. The chain combines TRBV29-1 with TRBJ2-1; perhaps TRBD2 as D (5 bases). Per the germline V gene, CDR1 is SQVTM and CDR2 is ANQGSEA. V was shortened by 3 bases and J by 9 bases, with 9 bases between the two germline ends. The CDR3 length is 11 residues. CDR3 sequence (DNA): TGCAGCGTTGATTGGCGGGCTGAGCAGTTCTTC. Protein sequence: CSVDWRAEQFF.